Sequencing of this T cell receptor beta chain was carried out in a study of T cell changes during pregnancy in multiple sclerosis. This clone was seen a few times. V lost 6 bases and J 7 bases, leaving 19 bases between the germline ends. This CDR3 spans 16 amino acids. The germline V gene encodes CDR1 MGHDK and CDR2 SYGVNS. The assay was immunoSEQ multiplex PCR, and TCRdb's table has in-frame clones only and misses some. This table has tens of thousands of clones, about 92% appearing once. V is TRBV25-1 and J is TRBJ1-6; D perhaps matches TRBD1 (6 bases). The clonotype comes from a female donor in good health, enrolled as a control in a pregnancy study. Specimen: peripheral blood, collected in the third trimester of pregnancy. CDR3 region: CASSFSSQGRNSPLHF. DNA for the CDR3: TGTGCCAGCAGCTTTTCTAGCCAGGGGAGAAATTCACCCCTCCACTTT.